The T cell receptor beta chain under discussion was sequenced for a study of identical twins. General observations from the study: Twin pairs had excess sharing that was weaker in beta out-of-frame sequences. Twins shared out-of-frame alpha sequences with excess low generation probability.

CDR1 is SGHAT and CDR2 is FQNNGV in the germline V gene. The V gene end was trimmed by 1 base and the J gene end by 6 bases; junction bases not matched to a gene: 9. The CDR3 has 16 residues. Comments on this clonotype: Its matching antigen is unknown.

A universal primer site was incorporated via template switching, and the cDNA contained unique molecular identifiers. TCRdb re-called the 5' RACE reads through MiXCR, storing one row per CDR3 protein. The sample has about 530,000 distinct CDR3 sequences; roughly 15% are singletons. These data are also associated with another study on yellow fever vaccine responses in identical twins.

Material: CD4+ T cells sorted from blood. The source is a woman between 18 and 30 years old in good health. The chain carries TRBV11-2 and TRBJ2-7, with 10 bases that match TRBD1. The CDR3 DNA reads as TGTGCCAGCAGCTTAGGGACAGGGGGTTGGGGGGGCGAGCAGTACGTC. Its translation: CASSLGTGGWGGEQYV.